This T cell receptor (beta chain) was retrieved from a study of blood T cell repertoires in COVID-19 (dated by TCRdb to about 2020). For the wider study: The collaborator samples originated in the United States, Italy and Spain and spanned the acute and convalescent phases of COVID-19. The prospective study material was composed of cDNA or gDNA derived from T cells, B-cell-depleted T cells, or PBMCs. The dataset comprised deeply sampled blood TCRbeta repertoires from subjects exposed to, actively infected with, or recovered from COVID-19. The repertoires were released in a freely available public database meant as a resource for research on the immune response to SARS-CoV-2. Samples were obtained from the ongoing ImmuneRACE study (first 160 participants) and from about 1,300 subjects provided by 6 global collaborators. A de-identified subject ID, COVID-19 status, age in years and sex were almost always included in the sample metadata. HLA class I and class II types, where available, came from metadata supplied by the sample provider rather than from assay-based typing.

Notes on this clone: Its antigen is currently not known. Base-call qualities are not available, and no considerably larger clone is one nucleotide away.

TCRbeta CDR3 regions were amplified from genomic DNA using the immunoSEQ Assay, a bias-controlled multiplex PCR. The study's processing was this. Within the assay, amplification of reference gene primers was used to estimate how many nucleated cells each sample contained. To quantify the absolute abundance of each unique TCRbeta CDR3 rearrangement, sequence reads were collapsed and filtered. For each sample, productive Simpson clonality was calculated as the square root of Simpson's diversity index across productive rearrangements. TCRdb's version of the immuneACCESS table is confined to in-frame rearrangements and falls short of the full clone set. An unresolved V gene accounts for under half of the shortfall where checked; the remainder is of unknown origin. The V and J calls and the clone size are those of that table, but D and trimming were determined from the DNA. Present in this sample are around 160,000 clones, roughly 85% of which were seen just once. Approximately 8% of the sample comes from the top ten.

The CDR3 starts with the cysteine, ends with the phenylalanine, and has 15 residues. The CDR3 DNA has 45 bases and is translated from base 1. CDR1 is given as SGHRS and CDR2 as YFSETQ, both from the germline V gene. Here V drops 1 base and J drops 4 bases, and the junction holds 4 bases not matched to any gene. Whole blood was collected in K2EDTA tubes by collaborating institutions according to the institutions' own protocols. Collaborator samples were shipped for TCRbeta analysis as frozen whole blood, isolated PBMCs, or DNA extracted from either sample type. Beyond this particular receptor, the publication reports: Clinical and demographic metadata were provided uncurated, with the amount varying by source and participant.

Input material: peripheral blood. This TCR was sampled from a man in his sixties with acute or convalescent COVID-19. The chain couples TRBV5-1 to TRBJ1-1, and TRBD1 matches 10 of the central bases. In nucleotides, the sequence is TGCGCCAGCAGCTTGAGGGGGACAGGGGCCACTGAAGCTTTCTTT. This sequence encodes CASSLRGTGATEAFF.